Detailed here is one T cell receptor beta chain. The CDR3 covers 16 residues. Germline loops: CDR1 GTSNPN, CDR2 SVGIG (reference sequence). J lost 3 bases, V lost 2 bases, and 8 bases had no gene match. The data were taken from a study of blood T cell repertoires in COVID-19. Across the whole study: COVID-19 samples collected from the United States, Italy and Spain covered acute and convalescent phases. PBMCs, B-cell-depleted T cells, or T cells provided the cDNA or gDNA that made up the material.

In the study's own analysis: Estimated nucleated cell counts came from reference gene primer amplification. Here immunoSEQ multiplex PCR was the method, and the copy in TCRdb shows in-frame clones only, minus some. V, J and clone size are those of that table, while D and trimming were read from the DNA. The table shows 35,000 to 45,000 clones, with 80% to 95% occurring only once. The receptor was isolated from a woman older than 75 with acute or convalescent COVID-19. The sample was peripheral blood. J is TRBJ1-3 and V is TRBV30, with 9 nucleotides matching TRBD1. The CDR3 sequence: CAWSTSGTGYGNTIYF. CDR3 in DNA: TGTGCCTGGAGTACATCCGGGACAGGGTATGGAAACACCATATATTTT.